This T cell receptor (beta chain) was sequenced for a study of OX40 agonist ivuxolimab in advanced cancers. Broader study findings: The study observed clonal expansion of CD4+ and CD8+ blood T cells by week 6 at 0.1 to 3.0 mg/kg. Normalized T-cell clonal expansion was also low in a subset of nonresponders.

Method: immunoSEQ multiplex PCR; TCRdb's copy keeps in-frame clones and lacks some. Of about 76,000 clones in the sample, approximately 92% are singletons; the top ten hold 0.19%. Germline CDR1 reads SGHKS; CDR2 reads YYEKEE (reference sequence). With 5 bases removed from V and 11 bases from J, the gap between germline ends came to 19 bases. This CDR3 is built from 13 residues. A note on this clone: Its antigen is unknown.

Sampling of blood occurred at baseline, cycle 4 day 1, and cycle 7 day 1. The sequencing here drew on CD4+ or CD8+ T cells sorted from blood, taken in a trial of the OX40 agonist ivuxolimab. The rearrangement joins TRBV5-5 to TRBJ1-1; D perhaps matches TRBD1 (6 bases). This receptor was identified in an adult with an advanced solid tumor such as melanoma, head and neck, liver or kidney cancer. CDR3 DNA sequence: TGTGCCAGCAGGTCGGGACCCCTGAGGGGGGCTTTCTTT. Its protein is CASRSGPLRGAFF.